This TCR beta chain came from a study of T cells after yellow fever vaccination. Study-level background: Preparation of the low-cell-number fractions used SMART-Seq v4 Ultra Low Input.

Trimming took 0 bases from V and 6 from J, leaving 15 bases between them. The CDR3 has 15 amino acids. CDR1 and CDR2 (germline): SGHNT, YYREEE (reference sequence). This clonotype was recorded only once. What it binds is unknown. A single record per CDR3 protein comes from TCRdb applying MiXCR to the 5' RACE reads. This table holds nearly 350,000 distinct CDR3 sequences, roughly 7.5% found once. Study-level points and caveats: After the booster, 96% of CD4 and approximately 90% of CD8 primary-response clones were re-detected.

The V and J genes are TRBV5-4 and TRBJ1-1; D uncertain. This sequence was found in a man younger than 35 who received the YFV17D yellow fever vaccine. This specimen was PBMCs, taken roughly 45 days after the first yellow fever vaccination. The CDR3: CASSLVLSSGAEAFF. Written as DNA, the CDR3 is TGTGCCAGCAGCTTGGTTCTATCGTCGGGCGCTGAAGCTTTCTTT.